This T cell receptor beta chain was captured by sequencing in a study of CD8 T cell repertoires and HIV-1 epitope variants. Study overall: Twenty-five autologous and known Gag and Nef epitope variant peptides each stimulated T cells separately. An approximately 9-day culture received IL-2, IL-7 and IL-15 on days 3 and 7.

The germline CDR1 and CDR2 sequences are KGHSH and LQKENI. The CDR3 totals 15 residues. V lost 3 bases, J lost 5 bases, and 14 bases lay in between. The table came from immunoSEQ multiplex PCR; TCRdb's copy has only in-frame clones and leaves some out. In the table there are under 100,000 clones, approximately 70% of which are singletons. The receptor was isolated from a male donor with HIV. The source material was uncultured baseline CD8+ T cells from peripheral blood mononuclear cells (PBMCs). The J gene is TRBJ1-5, the V gene TRBV18; D not certain. CDR3 loop: CASSPESERDQPQHF. In DNA, the CDR3 is TGTGCCAGCTCACCCGAGTCGGAGAGGGATCAGCCCCAGCATTTT.